Each of the 17 T cell receptor beta chains below was sequenced from the same sample in a study of cytotoxic CD8 clonotypes in ibrutinib-treated CLL. Sequencing was performed with immunoSEQ multiplex PCR; in TCRdb, only in-frame clones are kept and a portion is missing. The data contain approximately 340,000 clones, roughly 71% of them seen just once; the ten biggest clones take up roughly 6%. The starting material was PBMCs, obtained after 36 months of ibrutinib treatment. Every receptor here comes from a human donor with chronic lymphocytic leukemia.

This clone was seen a handful of times. The chain's CDR3 is CASSFIGLGSYEQYF. CDR3 sequence (DNA): TGTGCCAGCAGCTTTATAGGGTTAGGTTCCTACGAGCAGTACTTC. This rearrangement joins TRBV7-9 to TRBJ2-7; D ambiguous. CDR3 size: 15 residues. V lost 3 bases, J lost 1 base, and 13 bases lay in between. CDR1 and CDR2 (germline): SEHNR, FQNEAQ (reference sequence).

The rearrangement links TRBV2 to TRBJ2-1; D possibly corresponds to TRBD1 (5 bases). Germline V CDR1 and CDR2: SNHLY, FYNNEI. The CDR3 has 11 residues. Between the trimmed V and J ends, which lost 2 bases and 9 bases, there was a span of 5 bases. DNA of the CDR3: TGTGCCAGCAGTGAAAGGGGTGAGCAGTTCTTC. Translation gives CASSERGEQFF.

This clone came up once. This chain connects TRBV19 to TRBJ1-4; D may be TRBD1 (6 bases). The CDR3 runs to 13 residues. Germline-derived CDR1 and CDR2 are LNHDA and SQIVND (reference sequence). V lost 5 bases to trimming and J lost 4 bases, with 8 bases between them. The DNA of the CDR3 is TGTGCCAGTAGTGGACAGCTTAATGAAAAACTGTTTTTT. Residues: CASSGQLNEKLFF.

J is TRBJ2-5 and V is TRBV29-1, with no clear D. V was pared by 4 bases and J by 2 bases, with 11 bases between. Per the germline V gene, CDR1 is SQVTM and CDR2 is ANQGSEA. CDR3 length equals 13 residues. CDR3 amino acids: CSVVQHGQETQYF. The CDR3, as DNA: TGCAGCGTTGTTCAGCACGGACAAGAGACCCAGTACTTC.

The gene calls are TRBV5-1 and TRBJ2-1; TRBD2 aligns across 12 bases. The trim removed 0 bases at V and 6 bases at J, leaving 4 bases unmatched. This CDR3 region has 16 residues. CDR1 SGHRS and CDR2 YFSETQ come from the germline V gene. Here the CDR3 DNA reads TGCGCCAGCAGCTTGGGAGGACTAGCGGGGACCAATGAGCAGTTCTTC. Translated, it gives CASSLGGLAGTNEQFF.

The J gene is TRBJ2-1, the V gene TRBV5-1; D not certain. Per germline, CDR1 SGHRS and CDR2 YFSETQ. The CDR3 length is 12 residues. The ends were cut back, 0 bases at V and 8 bases at J, with 6 bases in the middle. Here the CDR3 DNA reads TGCGCCAGCAGCTTGGGGCAACATGAGCAGTTCTTC. Translating gives CASSLGQHEQFF.

The rearrangement joins TRBV7-2 to TRBJ2-1; tentatively, D is TRBD2 (7 bases). V lost 7 bases and J 4 bases, leaving 26 bases between the germline ends. The CDR3 extends over 18 amino acids. Germline-derived CDR1 and CDR2 are SGHTA and FQGNSA. The CDR3 sequence is CASTARGATLHGYNEQFF. As DNA, the CDR3 is TGTGCCAGCACCGCCCGGGGGGCTACCCTACATGGGTACAATGAGCAGTTCTTC.

This clone was seen only a few times. The genes are TRBV9 and TRBJ1-2; unclear D gene. Germline V gene lookup returns CDR1 SGDLS and CDR2 YYNGEE. V was clipped by 4 bases and J by 4 bases, with 20 bases between them. The CDR3 sequence is 16 residues long. CDR3 DNA sequence: TGTGCCAGCAGCCCTAGGTTGGGTCCGGGCACCTATGGCTACACCTTC. This translates into CASSPRLGPGTYGYTF.

The chain links TRBV6-5 to TRBJ2-7; D uncertain. This CDR3 contains 13 residues. V lost 6 bases and J lost 3, with 12 bases in between. CDR1 MNHEY and CDR2 SVGAGI come from the germline V gene. CDR3 in amino acids: CASRKPKGYEQYF. CDR3 DNA sequence: TGTGCCAGCAGAAAACCTAAGGGCTACGAGCAGTACTTC.

V gene TRBV10-3 combines with J gene TRBJ1-1; TRBD1 is a possible D gene (6 bases). The CDR3 length is 18 residues. Between the trimmed V and J ends, which lost 1 base and 2 bases, there was a span of 20 bases. Germline CDR1 is ENHRY and CDR2 is SYGVKD. CDR3 nucleotide sequence: TGTGCCATCAGTGAGTATTCGGGACACGGCCTCCTAAACACTGAAGCTTTCTTT. Its translation is CAISEYSGHGLLNTEAFF.

This chain uses TRBV5-1 with TRBJ1-2; D may be TRBD1 (5 bases). The germline V gene has CDR1 SGHRS and CDR2 YFSETQ. The CDR3 length is 16 residues. The V gene lost 0 bases and the J gene lost 5 bases, with 17 bases spanning the gap. The CDR3 sequence: CASSLVAGTNNYGYTF. The CDR3 bases are TGCGCCAGCAGCTTGGTTGCAGGGACCAACAATTATGGCTACACCTTC.

This clone was observed a single time. The chain is built from TRBV5-5 and TRBJ2-7; 7 bases line up with TRBD1. The CDR3 has 16 amino acids. The ends lost 1 base at V and 3 bases at J; junction bases unmatched: 10. Germline V gene data show CDR1 as SGHKS and CDR2 as YYEKEE (reference sequence). CDR3 sequence: CASSLLRTGRLYEQYF. DNA for the CDR3: TGTGCCAGCAGCTTGCTCCGGACAGGAAGACTCTACGAGCAGTACTTC.

V and J are TRBV5-1 and TRBJ2-7, with 10 bases identical to TRBD1. The CDR3 sequence is 16 residues long. The germline V gene has CDR1 SGHRS and CDR2 YFSETQ. The J segment lost 5 bases and the V segment lost 0 bases, leaving 8 bases of the junction unmatched. CDR3 residues: CASSLGTGQGIDEQYF. CDR3 DNA sequence: TGCGCCAGCAGCTTGGGCACGGGACAGGGGATCGACGAGCAGTACTTC.

This clone was observed once. The chain has TRBV7-8 and TRBJ1-1, with D unresolved. Germline V gene sequence: CDR1 SGHVS, CDR2 FQNEAQ. V lost 5 bases to trimming and J lost 5 bases, with 15 bases between them. The CDR3 spans 14 residues. The DNA for the CDR3 is TGTGCCAGCAGCGGCCACCCTTGGGTGACTGAAGCTTTCTTT. This sequence encodes CASSGHPWVTEAFF.

The chain links TRBV11-3 to TRBJ2-7; D is unclear. CDR3 length equals 13 residues. Trimming removed 2 bases at V and 6 bases at J, with 11 bases between. Germline lookup yields CDR1 SGHNT and CDR2 YENEEA. The CDR3 coding sequence is TGTGCCAGCAGCTTAAACCCGGCCTCCGAGCAGTACTTC. The encoded protein is CASSLNPASEQYF.

CDR3 amino acids: CASSTLAGGAYEQYF. The CDR3, as DNA: TGTGCCAGCAGCACTCTAGCGGGAGGGGCCTACGAGCAGTACTTC. This chain joins TRBV5-6 and TRBJ2-7; TRBD2 agrees at 12 bases. The V and J ends lost 4 bases and 2 bases, in that order; junction bases with no gene match: 4. The CDR3 length is 15 residues. Germline values: CDR1 SGHDT, CDR2 YYEEEE.

This chain uses TRBV15 with TRBJ2-3; 8 positions match TRBD2. Trimming took 1 base from V and 4 from J; bases not matched to a gene: 16. This CDR3 has 19 residues. CDR1 LNHNV and CDR2 YYDKDF come from the germline V gene (reference sequence). CDR3 coding DNA: TGTGCCACCAGCAGAGCGGGAGCCATAGCGGGAATGTGGGCAGATACGCAGTATTTT. Translated, it gives CATSRAGAIAGMWADTQYF. The full variable domain, rest sourced from reference TRBV15 and TRBJ2-3, is DAMVIQNPRYQVTQFGKPVTLSCSQTLNHNVMYWYQQKSSQAPKLLFHYYDKDFNNEADTPDNFQSRRPNTSFCFLDIRSPGLGDTAMYLCATSRAGAIAGMWADTQYFGPGTRLTVL.